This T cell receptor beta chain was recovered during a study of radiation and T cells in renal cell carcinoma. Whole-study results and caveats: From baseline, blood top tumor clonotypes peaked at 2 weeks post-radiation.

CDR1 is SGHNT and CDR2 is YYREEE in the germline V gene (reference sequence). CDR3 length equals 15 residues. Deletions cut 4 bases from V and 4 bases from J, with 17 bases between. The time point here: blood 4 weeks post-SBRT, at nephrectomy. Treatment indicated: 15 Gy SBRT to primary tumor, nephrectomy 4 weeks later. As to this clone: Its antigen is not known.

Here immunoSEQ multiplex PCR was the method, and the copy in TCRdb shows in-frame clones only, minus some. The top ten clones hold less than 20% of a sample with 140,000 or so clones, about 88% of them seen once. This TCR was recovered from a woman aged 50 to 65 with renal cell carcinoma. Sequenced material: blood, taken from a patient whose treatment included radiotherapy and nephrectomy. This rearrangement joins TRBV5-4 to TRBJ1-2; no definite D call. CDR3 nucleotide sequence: TGTGCCAGCAGCCACCGTCAGGTGCGGGGCTATGGCTACACCTTC. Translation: CASSHRQVRGYGYTF.